The 2 T cell receptor beta chains below all came from one sample that was sequenced in a study of Graves' ophthalmopathy and Graves' hyperthyroidism. Amplification of the TCR beta CDR3 regions used RNA transcripts (as template). HTBI primers served in a first-round RT-PCR, which a second-round multiplex PCR followed. TCRdb analysed the multiplex PCR reads with MiXCR anew, one entry per CDR3 protein. Here the sample spans over a million distinct CDR3 sequences, approximately 35% being singletons. The sample was peripheral blood or thyroid tissue (not recorded which). These receptors all stem from an adult man with Graves' hyperthyroidism.

The V gene is TRBV29-1, the J gene TRBJ1-1; D gene uncertain. The length of the CDR3 is 9 residues. CDR1 and CDR2 (germline): SQVTM, ANQGSEA. CDR3 nucleotides: TGCAGGGAGGGCACTGAAGCTTTCTTT. This codes for CREGTEAFF. The variable domain in full, with the rest retrieved from reference TRBV29-1 and TRBJ1-1, is SAVISQKPSRDICQRGTSLTIQCQVDSQVTMMFWYRQQPGQSLTLIATANQGSEATYESGFVIDKFPISRPNLTFSTLTVSNMSPEDSSIYLCREGTEAFFGQGTRLTVV.

Details on this clonotype: The junction shows a germline mismatch at one end, possibly a read error. The chain carries TRBV10-3 and TRBJ2-5, with 7 bases aligning to TRBD2. The CDR3 runs to 15 residues. Germline V CDR1 and CDR2: ENHRY, SYGVKD. The DNA for the CDR3 is TGTGCCAGCAGTGTTCTAGCGGCCCCCGTGGAGACCCAGTACTTC. This translates into CASSVLAAPVETQYF.